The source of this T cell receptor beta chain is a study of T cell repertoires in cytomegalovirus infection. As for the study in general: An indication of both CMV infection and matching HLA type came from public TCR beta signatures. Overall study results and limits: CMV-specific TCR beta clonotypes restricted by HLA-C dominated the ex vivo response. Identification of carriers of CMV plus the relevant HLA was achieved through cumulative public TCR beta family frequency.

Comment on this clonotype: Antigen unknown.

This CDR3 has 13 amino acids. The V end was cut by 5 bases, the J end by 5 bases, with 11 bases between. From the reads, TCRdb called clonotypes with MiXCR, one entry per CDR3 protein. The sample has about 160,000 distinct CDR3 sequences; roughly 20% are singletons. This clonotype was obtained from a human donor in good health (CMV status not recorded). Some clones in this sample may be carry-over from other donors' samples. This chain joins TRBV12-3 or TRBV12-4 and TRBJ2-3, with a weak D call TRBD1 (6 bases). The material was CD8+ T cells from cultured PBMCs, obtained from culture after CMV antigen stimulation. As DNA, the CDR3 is TGTGCCAGCAGTCAGGGGTATGGAGATACGCAGTATTTT. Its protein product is CASSQGYGDTQYF.